The rows below give T cell receptor beta chains drawn from one sample of a study of T cell changes during pregnancy in multiple sclerosis. Here immunoSEQ multiplex PCR was the method, and the copy in TCRdb shows in-frame clones only, minus some. The repertoire includes 60,000 to 70,000 clones, about 90% of them detected once, and less than 3% sits in the top ten. The sequences come from peripheral blood, collected in the second trimester of pregnancy. The receptors were gathered from a female donor in good health, enrolled as a control in a pregnancy study. The CDR3 runs from the conserved cysteine through the conserved F or W. Fields, in order: V gene, clone size, J gene, D gene, CDR3 protein, CDR3 DNA. A D gene is named only where the DNA matches it firmly. Clone size, where shown, is once, few, many, or a class for clones that have expanded.

V gene: TRBV5-8
clone size: NA
J gene: TRBJ1-5
D gene: NA
CDR3 protein: CASSLWGVEGRQPQHF
CDR3 DNA: TGTGCCAGCAGCTTGTGGGGGGTGGAGGGCCGGCAGCCCCAGCATTTT

V gene: TRBV6-5
clone size: NA
J gene: TRBJ2-5
D gene: NA
CDR3 protein: CASSYTGGLGETQYF
CDR3 DNA: TGTGCCAGCAGTTACACCGGGGGGCTTGGGGAGACCCAGTACTTC

V gene: TRBV7-7
clone size: NA
J gene: TRBJ2-3
D gene: TRBD2
CDR3 protein: CASSLNGGGGTDTQYF
CDR3 DNA: TGTGCTAGCAGCTTAAATGGCGGGGGGGGCACAGATACGCAGTATTTT

V gene: TRBV28
clone size: NA
J gene: TRBJ2-7
D gene: NA
CDR3 protein: CASSTLREQYF
CDR3 DNA: TGTGCCAGCAGTACACTACGAGAGCAGTACTTC

V gene: TRBV28
clone size: NA
J gene: TRBJ1-1
D gene: NA
CDR3 protein: CASTWGGTTEAFF
CDR3 DNA: TGTGCCAGCACCTGGGGGGGGACCACTGAAGCTTTCTTT

V gene: TRBV6-4
clone size: once
J gene: TRBJ2-2
D gene: TRBD2
CDR3 protein: CASSDIAGGTGELFF
CDR3 DNA: TGTGCCAGCAGTGACATTGCGGGAGGTACCGGGGAGCTGTTTTTT

V gene: TRBV19
clone size: NA
J gene: TRBJ1-5
D gene: TRBD1
CDR3 protein: CASSHDRGDRVRQPQHF
CDR3 DNA: TGTGCCAGTAGTCACGACCGGGGAGACAGGGTGCGTCAGCCCCAGCATTTT

V gene: TRBV30
clone size: NA
J gene: TRBJ2-1
D gene: NA
CDR3 protein: CAWSSRIRGSYNEQFF
CDR3 DNA: TGTGCCTGGAGTAGCCGCATAAGGGGCTCCTACAATGAGCAGTTCTTC

V gene: TRBV2
clone size: NA
J gene: TRBJ2-1
D gene: TRBD2
CDR3 protein: CASSESGTLNEQFF
CDR3 DNA: TGTGCCAGCAGTGAAAGCGGGACGTTGAATGAGCAGTTCTTC

V gene: TRBV5-8
clone size: NA
J gene: TRBJ1-5
D gene: TRBD1
CDR3 protein: CASSLGRGVSNQPQHF
CDR3 DNA: TGTGCCAGCAGCTTGGGCAGGGGGGTCAGCAATCAGCCCCAGCATTTT

V gene: TRBV28
clone size: NA
J gene: TRBJ1-2
D gene: NA
CDR3 protein: CASSPGSHGYTF
CDR3 DNA: TGTGCCAGCAGTCCCGGGAGTCATGGCTACACCTTC

V gene: TRBV21-1
clone size: NA
J gene: TRBJ1-3
D gene: NA
CDR3 protein: CASSKAPWGTQGNTIYF
CDR3 DNA: TGTGCCAGCAGCAAAGCGCCTTGGGGGACACAAGGAAACACCATATATTTT

V gene: TRBV2
clone size: medium-sized
J gene: TRBJ2-7
D gene: NA
CDR3 protein: CAKGGGYEQYF
CDR3 DNA: TGTGCCAAAGGGGGGGGTTACGAGCAGTACTTC

V gene: TRBV19
clone size: NA
J gene: TRBJ1-4
D gene: NA
CDR3 protein: CASSIRGGLSEKLFF
CDR3 DNA: TGTGCCAGTAGTATCAGGGGCGGTTTGAGTGAAAAACTGTTTTTT

V gene: TRBV4-1
clone size: NA
J gene: TRBJ2-5
D gene: TRBD1
CDR3 protein: CASSLTGGTGETQYF
CDR3 DNA: TGCGCCAGCAGCCTGACAGGGGGCACGGGAGAGACCCAGTACTTC

V gene: TRBV5-1
clone size: NA
J gene: TRBJ1-1
D gene: NA
CDR3 protein: CASKLGWGDVNTEAFF
CDR3 DNA: TGCGCCAGCAAATTGGGTTGGGGGGACGTGAACACTGAAGCTTTCTTT

V gene: TRBV5-1
clone size: NA
J gene: TRBJ2-1
D gene: TRBD2
CDR3 protein: CASSPASGVTTYNEQFF
CDR3 DNA: TGCGCCAGCAGCCCGGCGAGCGGGGTAACCACCTACAATGAGCAGTTCTTC

V gene: TRBV5-1
clone size: once
J gene: TRBJ2-5
D gene: TRBD2
CDR3 protein: CASSLWSSGGATETQYF
CDR3 DNA: TGCGCCAGCAGCTTGTGGTCTAGCGGGGGGGCTACGGAGACCCAGTACTTC

V gene: TRBV7-2
clone size: NA
J gene: TRBJ2-1
D gene: NA
CDR3 protein: CASSLGRERYNEQFF
CDR3 DNA: TGTGCCAGCAGCTTAGGTCGGGAGAGGTACAATGAGCAGTTCTTC

V gene: TRBV4-3
clone size: once
J gene: TRBJ2-2
D gene: NA
CDR3 protein: CASSQGRLTGELFF
CDR3 DNA: TGCGCCAGCAGCCAAGGTCGGTTGACCGGGGAGCTGTTTTTT

V gene: TRBV1
clone size: NA
J gene: TRBJ1-3
D gene: NA
CDR3 protein: CTSSQEVRPPGNTIYF
CDR3 DNA: TGCACCAGCAGCCAAGAAGTGCGCCCCCCTGGAAACACCATATATTTT

V gene: TRBV5-8
clone size: NA
J gene: TRBJ1-2
D gene: NA
CDR3 protein: CASSLPGRDYGYTF
CDR3 DNA: TGTGCCAGCAGCTTGCCGGGAAGGGACTATGGCTACACCTTC

V gene: TRBV9
clone size: NA
J gene: TRBJ1-5
D gene: TRBD1
CDR3 protein: CASSSGQGAGQPQHF
CDR3 DNA: TGTGCCAGCAGCTCCGGACAGGGGGCAGGTCAGCCCCAGCATTTT

V gene: TRBV5-4
clone size: few
J gene: TRBJ1-2
D gene: NA
CDR3 protein: CASSPVGGADYGYTF
CDR3 DNA: TGTGCCAGCAGCCCCGTAGGGGGGGCGGACTATGGCTACACCTTC

V gene: TRBV6-6
clone size: NA
J gene: TRBJ1-2
D gene: NA
CDR3 protein: CASSYFLGNYGYTF
CDR3 DNA: TGTGCCAGCAGTTACTTCCTAGGTAACTATGGCTACACCTTC

V gene: TRBV30
clone size: NA
J gene: TRBJ1-2
D gene: NA
CDR3 protein: CAWGQTTGGYTF
CDR3 DNA: TGTGCCTGGGGTCAAACAACGGGTGGCTACACCTTC

V gene: TRBV4-2
clone size: NA
J gene: TRBJ2-7
D gene: TRBD1
CDR3 protein: CASSQRGQGAREQYF
CDR3 DNA: TGTGCCAGCAGCCAGAGGGGGCAGGGGGCGCGGGAGCAGTACTTC

V gene: TRBV5-8
clone size: NA
J gene: TRBJ1-5
D gene: NA
CDR3 protein: CASSFGMDQPQHF
CDR3 DNA: TGTGCCAGCAGCTTTGGCATGGATCAGCCCCAGCATTTT